The present T cell receptor (beta chain) was sequenced within a study of blood T cells in healthy people across ages. Germline values: CDR1 MNHEY, CDR2 SVGEGT. The V gene lost 6 bases and the J gene lost 0 bases, with 15 bases spanning the gap. The CDR3 runs to 17 residues. Then a second PCR, running roughly 7 to 11 cycles, was carried out with a sample-barcoded 5' primer and a J-beta primer mix. TCRdb analysed the 5' RACE reads with MiXCR anew, one entry per CDR3 protein. Of more than 1,000,000 distinct CDR3 sequences listed, almost 25% are singletons. A further study also used this sample, focusing on T cells of mothers and their children.

The sequence derives from a girl aged 2 to 10 in good health. This rearrangement joins TRBV6-2 or TRBV6-3 to TRBJ2-6, with D perhaps assigned TRBD1 or TRBD2 (5 bases each). Sequencing input: blood. CDR3 in DNA: TGTGCCAGCAGGGTACCGGGGCAGAGCTCTGGGGCCAACGTCCTGACTTTC. This encodes CASRVPGQSSGANVLTF.